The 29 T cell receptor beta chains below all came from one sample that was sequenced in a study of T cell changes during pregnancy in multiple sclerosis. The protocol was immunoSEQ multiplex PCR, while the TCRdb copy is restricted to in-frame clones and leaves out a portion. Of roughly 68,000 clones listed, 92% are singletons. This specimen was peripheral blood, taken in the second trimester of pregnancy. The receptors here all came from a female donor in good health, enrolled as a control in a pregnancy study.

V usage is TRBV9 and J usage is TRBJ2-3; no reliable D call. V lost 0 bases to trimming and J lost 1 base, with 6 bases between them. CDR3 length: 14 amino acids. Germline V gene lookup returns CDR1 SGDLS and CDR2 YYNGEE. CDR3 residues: CASSVVPGTDTQYF. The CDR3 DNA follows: TGTGCCAGCAGCGTAGTCCCTGGCACAGATACGCAGTATTTT.

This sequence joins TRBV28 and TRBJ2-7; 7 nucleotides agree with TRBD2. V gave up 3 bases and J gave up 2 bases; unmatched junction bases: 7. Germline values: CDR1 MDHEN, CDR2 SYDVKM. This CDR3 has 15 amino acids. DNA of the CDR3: TGTGCCAGCAGTTTTATTTCTAGCGGAACCTACGAGCAGTACTTC. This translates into CASSFISSGTYEQYF. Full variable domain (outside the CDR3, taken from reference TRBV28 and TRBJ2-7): DVKVTQSSRYLVKRTGEKVFLECVQDMDHENMFWYRQDPGLGLRLIYFSYDVKMKEKGDIPEGYSVSREKKERFSLILESASTNQTSMYLCASSFISSGTYEQYFGPGTRLTVT.

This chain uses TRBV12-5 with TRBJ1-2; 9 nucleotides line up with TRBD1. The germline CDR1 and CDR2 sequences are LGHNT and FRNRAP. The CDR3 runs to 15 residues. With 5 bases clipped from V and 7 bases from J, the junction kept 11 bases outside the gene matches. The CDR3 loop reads CASGPDWGQGSGYTF. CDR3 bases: TGTGCTAGTGGTCCGGACTGGGGACAGGGCTCTGGCTACACCTTC.

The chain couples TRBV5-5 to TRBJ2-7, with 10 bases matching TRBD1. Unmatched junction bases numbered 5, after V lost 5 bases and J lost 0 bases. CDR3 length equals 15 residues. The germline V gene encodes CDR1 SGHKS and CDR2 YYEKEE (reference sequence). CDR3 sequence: CASSGDRGPSYEQYF. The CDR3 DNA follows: TGTGCCAGCAGTGGGGACAGGGGTCCCTCCTACGAGCAGTACTTC.

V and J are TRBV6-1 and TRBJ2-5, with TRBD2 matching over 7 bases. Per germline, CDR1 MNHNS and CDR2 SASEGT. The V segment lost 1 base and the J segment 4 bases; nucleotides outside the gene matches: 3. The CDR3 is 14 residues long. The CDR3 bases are TGTGCCAGCAGTGAAGGGTGGGGGGGAGAGACCCAGTACTTC. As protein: CASSEGWGGETQYF.

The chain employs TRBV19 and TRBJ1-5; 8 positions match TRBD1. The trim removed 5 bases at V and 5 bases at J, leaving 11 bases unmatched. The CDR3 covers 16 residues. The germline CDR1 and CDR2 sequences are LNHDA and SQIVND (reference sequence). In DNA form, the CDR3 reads TGTGCCAGTAGTCATAGACAGGGGACAATCTATCAGCCCCAGCATTTT. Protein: CASSHRQGTIYQPQHF.

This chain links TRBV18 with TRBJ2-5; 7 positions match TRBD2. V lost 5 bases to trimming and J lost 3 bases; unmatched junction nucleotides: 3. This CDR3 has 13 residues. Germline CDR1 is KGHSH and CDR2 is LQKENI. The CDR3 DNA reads TGTGCCAGCTCAGGGACTATGGAAGAGACCCAGTACTTC. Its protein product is CASSGTMEETQYF.

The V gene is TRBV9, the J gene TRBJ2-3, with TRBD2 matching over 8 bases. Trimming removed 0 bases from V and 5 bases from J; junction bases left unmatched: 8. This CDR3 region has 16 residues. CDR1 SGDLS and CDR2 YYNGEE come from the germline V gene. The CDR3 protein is CASSVAGGSGGDTQYF. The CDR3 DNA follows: TGTGCCAGCAGCGTAGCGGGCGGGAGCGGGGGAGATACGCAGTATTTT.

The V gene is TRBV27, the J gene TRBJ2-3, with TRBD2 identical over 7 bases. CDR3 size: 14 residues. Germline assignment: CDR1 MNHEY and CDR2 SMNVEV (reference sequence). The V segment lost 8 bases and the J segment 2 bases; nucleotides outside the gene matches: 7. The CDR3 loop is CASCPSGSTDTQYF. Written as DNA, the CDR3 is TGTGCCAGCTGCCCTAGCGGCTCCACAGATACGCAGTATTTT.

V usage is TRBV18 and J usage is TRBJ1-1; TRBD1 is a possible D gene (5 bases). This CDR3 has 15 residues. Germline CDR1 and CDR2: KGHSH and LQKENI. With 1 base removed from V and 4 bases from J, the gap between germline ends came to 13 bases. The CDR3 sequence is CASSPQGPGGTEAFF. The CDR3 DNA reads TGTGCCAGCTCACCACAGGGGCCCGGGGGCACTGAAGCTTTCTTT.

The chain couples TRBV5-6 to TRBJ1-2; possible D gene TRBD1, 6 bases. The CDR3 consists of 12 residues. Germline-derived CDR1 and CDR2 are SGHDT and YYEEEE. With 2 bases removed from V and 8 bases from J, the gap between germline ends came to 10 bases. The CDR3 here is CASSLQGWGYTF. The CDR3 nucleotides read TGTGCCAGCAGCTTACAGGGCTGGGGCTACACCTTC.

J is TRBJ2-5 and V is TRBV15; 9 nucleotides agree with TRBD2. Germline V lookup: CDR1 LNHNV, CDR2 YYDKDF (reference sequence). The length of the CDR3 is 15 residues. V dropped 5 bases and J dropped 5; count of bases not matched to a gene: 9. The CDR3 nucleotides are TGTGCCACCAGCCAGGGCGGGAGGGTTTCGGAGACCCAGTACTTC. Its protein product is CATSQGGRVSETQYF.

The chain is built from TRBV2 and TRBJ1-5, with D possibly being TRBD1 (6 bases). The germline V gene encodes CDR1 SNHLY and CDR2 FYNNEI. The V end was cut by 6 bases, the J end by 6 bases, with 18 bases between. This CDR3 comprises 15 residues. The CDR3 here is CASRGQGMLVQPQHF. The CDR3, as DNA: TGTGCCAGCAGAGGGCAGGGGATGTTGGTTCAGCCCCAGCATTTT.

CDR3 coding DNA: TGTGCCAGCAGCCAAGAGGTTACGCGTAGTGAGCAGTTCTTC. Translation: CASSQEVTRSEQFF. The chain links TRBV4-2 to TRBJ2-1; D uncertain. Per the germline V gene, CDR1 is LGHNA and CDR2 is YNFKEQ. There are 14 residues in the CDR3. Trimming removed 0 bases from V and 9 bases from J, with 12 bases in between.

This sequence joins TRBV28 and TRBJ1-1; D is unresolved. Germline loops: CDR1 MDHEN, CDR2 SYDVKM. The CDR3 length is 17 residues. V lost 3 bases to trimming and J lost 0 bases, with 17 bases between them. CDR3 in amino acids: CASSFVSSGAMNTEAFF. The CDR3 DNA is TGTGCCAGCAGTTTCGTGAGCAGCGGCGCAATGAACACTGAAGCTTTCTTT.

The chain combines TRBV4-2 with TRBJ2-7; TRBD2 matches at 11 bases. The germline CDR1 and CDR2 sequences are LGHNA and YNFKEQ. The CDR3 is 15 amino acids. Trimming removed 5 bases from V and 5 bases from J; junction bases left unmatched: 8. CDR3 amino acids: CASSSPGLAVDEQYF. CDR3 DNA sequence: TGTGCCAGCAGCTCGCCGGGACTAGCGGTGGACGAGCAGTACTTC.

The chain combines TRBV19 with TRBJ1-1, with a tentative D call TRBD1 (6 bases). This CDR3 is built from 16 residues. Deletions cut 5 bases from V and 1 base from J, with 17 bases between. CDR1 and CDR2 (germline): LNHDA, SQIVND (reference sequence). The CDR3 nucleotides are TGTGCCAGTAGTGCCCAGGGGAAGCTAACGAACACTGAAGCTTTCTTT. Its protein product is CASSAQGKLTNTEAFF.

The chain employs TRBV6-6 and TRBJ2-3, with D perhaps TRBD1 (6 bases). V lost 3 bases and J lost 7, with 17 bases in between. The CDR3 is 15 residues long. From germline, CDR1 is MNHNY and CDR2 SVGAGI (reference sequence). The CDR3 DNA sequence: TGTGCCAGCAGTTATGATGGACAGCCCATTTATACGCAGTATTTT. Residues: CASSYDGQPIYTQYF.

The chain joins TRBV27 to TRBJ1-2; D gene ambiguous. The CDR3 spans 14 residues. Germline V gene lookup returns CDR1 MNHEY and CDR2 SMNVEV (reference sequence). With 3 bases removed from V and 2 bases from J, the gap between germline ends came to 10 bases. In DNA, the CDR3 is TGTGCCAGCAGTTTTCGGGGAGGGAACTATGGCTACACCTTC. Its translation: CASSFRGGNYGYTF.

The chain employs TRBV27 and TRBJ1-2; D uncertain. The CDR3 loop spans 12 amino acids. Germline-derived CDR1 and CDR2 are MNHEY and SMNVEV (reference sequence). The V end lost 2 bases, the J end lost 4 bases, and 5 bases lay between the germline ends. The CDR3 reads CASSLEGYGYTF. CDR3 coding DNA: TGTGCCAGCAGTTTAGAGGGCTATGGCTACACCTTC.

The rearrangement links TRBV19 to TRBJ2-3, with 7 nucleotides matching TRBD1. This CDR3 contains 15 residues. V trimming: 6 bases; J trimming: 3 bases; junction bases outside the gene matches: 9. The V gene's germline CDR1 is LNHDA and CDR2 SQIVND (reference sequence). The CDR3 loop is CASRIQGRGTDTQYF. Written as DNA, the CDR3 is TGTGCCAGTAGGATACAGGGGAGAGGGACAGATACGCAGTATTTT.

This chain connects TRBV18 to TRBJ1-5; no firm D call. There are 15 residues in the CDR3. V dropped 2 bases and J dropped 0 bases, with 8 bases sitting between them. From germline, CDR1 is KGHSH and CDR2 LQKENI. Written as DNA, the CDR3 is TGTGCCAGCTCACCAATTGCGGGTAGCAATCAGCCCCAGCATTTT. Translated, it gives CASSPIAGSNQPQHF.

The CDR3 DNA reads TGTGCCATCAGTCAGGGAATCAGTCAGCCCCAGCATTTT. This encodes CAISQGISQPQHF. The chain carries TRBV10-3 and TRBJ1-5, with D possibly matching TRBD1 (5 bases). Germline V gives CDR1 ENHRY, CDR2 SYGVKD. V gave up 5 bases and J gave up 6 bases, with 11 bases separating them. The CDR3 is made up of 13 amino acids.

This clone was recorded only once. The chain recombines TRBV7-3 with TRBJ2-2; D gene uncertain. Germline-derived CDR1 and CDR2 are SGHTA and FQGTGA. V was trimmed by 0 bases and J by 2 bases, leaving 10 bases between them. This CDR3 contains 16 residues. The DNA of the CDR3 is TGTGCCAGCAGCTTAACTCTACCCCCCAACACCGGGGAGCTGTTTTTT. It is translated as CASSLTLPPNTGELFF. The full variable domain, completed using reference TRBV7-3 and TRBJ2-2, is GAGVSQTPSNKVTEKGKYVELRCDPISGHTALYWYRQSLGQGPEFLIYFQGTGAADDSGLPNDRFFAVRPEGSVSTLKIQRTERGDSAVYLCASSLTLPPNTGELFFGEGSRLTVL.

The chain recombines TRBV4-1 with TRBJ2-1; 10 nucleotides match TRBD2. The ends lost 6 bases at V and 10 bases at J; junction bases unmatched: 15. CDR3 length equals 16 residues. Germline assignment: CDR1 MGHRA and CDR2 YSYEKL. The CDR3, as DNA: TGCGCCAGCAGGCCCCTAGCGGGAGAGGGACACGGGGAGCAGTTCTTC. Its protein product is CASRPLAGEGHGEQFF.

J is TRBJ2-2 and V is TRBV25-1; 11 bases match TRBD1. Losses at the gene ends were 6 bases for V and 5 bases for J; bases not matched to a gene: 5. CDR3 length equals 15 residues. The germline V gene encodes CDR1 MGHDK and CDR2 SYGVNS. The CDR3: CASSEGQGVTGELFF. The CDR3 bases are TGTGCCAGCAGCGAGGGACAGGGGGTGACCGGGGAGCTGTTTTTT.

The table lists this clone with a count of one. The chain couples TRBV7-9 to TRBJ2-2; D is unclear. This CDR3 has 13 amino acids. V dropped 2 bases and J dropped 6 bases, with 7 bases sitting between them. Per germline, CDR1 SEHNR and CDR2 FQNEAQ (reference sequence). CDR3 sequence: CASSLPLAGELFF. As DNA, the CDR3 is TGTGCCAGCAGCTTACCCCTAGCCGGGGAGCTGTTTTTT.

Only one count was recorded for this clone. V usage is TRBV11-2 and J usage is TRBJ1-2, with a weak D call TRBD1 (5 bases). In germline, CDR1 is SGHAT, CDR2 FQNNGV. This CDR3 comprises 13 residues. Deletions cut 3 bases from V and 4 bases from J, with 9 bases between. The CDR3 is CASSFAGIYGYTF. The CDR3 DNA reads TGTGCCAGCAGCTTTGCAGGGATCTATGGCTACACCTTC.

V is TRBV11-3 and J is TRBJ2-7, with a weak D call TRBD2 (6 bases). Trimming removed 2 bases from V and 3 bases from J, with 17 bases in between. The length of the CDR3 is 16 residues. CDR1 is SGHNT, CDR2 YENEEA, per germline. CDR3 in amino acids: CASSLNGPGAGYEQYF. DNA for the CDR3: TGTGCCAGCAGCTTAAACGGGCCAGGAGCGGGCTACGAGCAGTACTTC.